This paragraph covers one T cell receptor beta chain sequence. No antigen is known for it. This CDR3 is built from 15 residues. The trim removed 6 bases at V and 4 bases at J, leaving 9 bases unmatched. Germline-derived CDR1 and CDR2 are SGHRS and YFSETQ. The data belong to a study of cytomegalovirus exposure and HLA in healthy donors. Study-level findings and limits: Only CMV serostatus was available as immune exposure information.

It was with 60 Vbeta and 13 Jbeta primers that the PCR ran. Generated by immunoSEQ multiplex PCR, the TCRdb table keeps only in-frame clones and is missing some. Of 50,000 to 65,000 clones in the sample, about 70% are singletons; the top ten hold around 21%. J is TRBJ2-1 and V is TRBV5-1, with 8 bases lining up with TRBD1. This TCR was recovered from a woman aged 45-60 years in good health and CMV-seropositive. Material for sequencing was PBMCs. Here the CDR3 DNA reads TGCGCCAGCACTGGTTCAGGGGGCTGGTACAATGAGCAGTTCTTC. This translates into CASTGSGGWYNEQFF.